These 29 T cell receptor beta chains originate from one sample sequenced in a study of Ad26.COV2.S vaccination and SARS-CoV-2 variants. Some clones are missing from TCRdb's copy, which holds only in-frame ones; the method was immunoSEQ multiplex PCR. The data contain about 680,000 clones, roughly nine tenths of them seen just once; the ten biggest clones take up approximately 1.5%. Specified treatment: 15 to 20 received Ad26.COV2.S at low or high dose, single or two shots; about five received placebo; per-sample allocation not given. The investigators took samples on day 63 after the first vaccine or placebo injection. The sequenced sample was peripheral blood, obtained in a trial of Ad26.COV2.S vaccine versus placebo. These receptor sequences come from a person aged 18-60 years who received the Ad26.COV2.S COVID-19 vaccine or a placebo.

The J gene is TRBJ2-1, the V gene TRBV12-3 or TRBV12-4, with D possibly being TRBD2 (5 bases). V was shortened by 6 bases and J by 4 bases, with 10 bases between the two germline ends. The CDR3 runs 13 residues. Here the CDR3 reads CASSLSDYNEQFF. CDR3 in DNA: TGTGCCAGCAGCCTTAGCGATTACAATGAGCAGTTCTTC.

This rearrangement joins TRBV7-9 to TRBJ1-4; unclear D gene. CDR1 is SEHNR and CDR2 is FQNEAQ in the germline V gene (reference sequence). The CDR3 is 16 amino acids. V gave up 0 bases and J gave up 5 bases, with 13 bases separating them. CDR3 coding DNA: TGTGCCAGCAGCTTAGCAGGGTTCCGATCAAATGAAAAACTGTTTTTT. This gives the protein CASSLAGFRSNEKLFF.

The chain joins TRBV5-8 to TRBJ1-4; tentatively, D is TRBD1 (6 bases). The CDR3 runs 14 residues. V dropped 3 bases and J dropped 10 bases, with 16 bases sitting between them. Germline CDR1 reads SGHTS; CDR2 reads YDEGEE. The CDR3 loop is CASSSQGLLGKLFF. As DNA, the CDR3 is TGTGCCAGCAGCTCCCAGGGGCTTCTAGGAAAACTGTTTTTT.

Points on this clone: Other DNA sequences from this sample encode an identical CDR3 as well. This chain's CDR3 is CASSTQETQYF. CDR3 coding DNA: TGTGCCAGCTCAACCCAAGAGACCCAGTACTTC. The chain has TRBV18 and TRBJ2-5, with no clear D. The CDR3 consists of 11 residues. Germline V lookup: CDR1 KGHSH, CDR2 LQKENI. Trimming shortened V by 5 bases and J by 1 base, and 2 bases separated the two germline ends.

The rearrangement uses TRBV11-3 and TRBJ2-2; 15 bases agree with TRBD2. Germline V gene lookup returns CDR1 SGHNT and CDR2 YENEEA. The ends lost 2 bases at V and 4 bases at J; junction bases unmatched: 11. The CDR3 is made up of 20 amino acids. CDR3 amino acids: CASSLYRTSGGALGTGELFF. Here the CDR3 DNA reads TGTGCCAGCAGCTTATACAGGACTAGCGGGGGGGCCCTCGGCACCGGGGAGCTGTTTTTT. The full variable domain, in which reference TRBV11-3 and TRBJ2-2 provide the parts outside the CDR3, is EAGVVQSPRYKIIEKKQPVAFWCNPISGHNTLYWYLQNLGQGPELLIRYENEEAVDDSQLPKDRFSAERLKGVDSTLKIQPAELGDSAVYLCASSLYRTSGGALGTGELFFGEGSRLTVL.

This sequence joins TRBV5-4 and TRBJ1-1; 8 nucleotides agree with TRBD1. Trimming at V came to 2 bases and at J to 11 bases, leaving 5 bases not matched to a gene. The CDR3 extends over 12 amino acids. Looked up from germline, CDR1 is SGHNT and CDR2 is YYREEE (reference sequence). CDR3 sequence (DNA): TGTGCCAGCAGCTTATGGACAGGGAGGGCTTTCTTT. Its protein is CASSLWTGRAFF.

The count of this clone is one. This rearrangement joins TRBV7-8 to TRBJ2-1; D gene unclear. The germline V and J ends were trimmed by 2 bases and 6 bases, with 8 bases remaining between them. From germline, CDR1 is SGHVS and CDR2 FQNEAQ. The CDR3 consists of 13 residues. As DNA, the CDR3 is TGTGCCAGCAGCTTACTCCTCCGCAATGAGCAGTTCTTC. It is translated as CASSLLLRNEQFF.

As for this clone: Germline and junction disagree at one end, which may indicate a read error. The rearrangement links TRBV7-7 to TRBJ2-5; the match to TRBD2 covers 10 bases. The CDR3 sequence is 15 residues long. The germline V gene encodes CDR1 SSHAT and CDR2 FNYEAQ (reference sequence). The CDR3 spells CASTAGAGGQETQYF. In DNA form, the CDR3 reads TGTGCTAGCACCGCCGGAGCGGGAGGGCAAGAGACCCAGTACTTC. Drawing the rest from reference TRBV7-7 and TRBJ2-5, the complete variable domain is GAGVSQSPRYKVTKRGQDVTLRCDPISSHATLYWYQQALGQGPEFLTYFNYEAQPDKSGLPSDRFSAERPEGSISTLTIQRTEQRDSAMYRCASTAGAGGQETQYFGPGTRLLVL.

The chain recombines TRBV11-2 with TRBJ2-7; 9 positions match TRBD2. Germline V gene sequence: CDR1 SGHAT, CDR2 FQNNGV. The CDR3 extends over 15 amino acids. The V segment lost 5 bases and the J segment 3 bases; nucleotides outside the gene matches: 8. The CDR3 nucleotides read TGTGCCAGCAGCCTCCTTAGCGGGAGCTTCTACGAGCAGTACTTC. The encoded protein is CASSLLSGSFYEQYF.

This chain links TRBV27 with TRBJ2-7; 10 positions match TRBD1. Germline CDR1 and CDR2: MNHEY and SMNVEV (reference sequence). The CDR3 is 14 amino acids. Germline trimming cut 4 bases from V and 3 bases from J; bases unmatched to any gene: 3. As DNA, the CDR3 is TGTGCCAGCAGTTGGGGACAGGGGTACTACGAGCAGTACTTC. As protein: CASSWGQGYYEQYF.

The V gene is TRBV11-2, the J gene TRBJ1-2; unclear D gene. Germline V gene sequence: CDR1 SGHAT, CDR2 FQNNGV. Trimming removed 1 base at V and 3 bases at J, with 12 bases between. This CDR3 region has 15 residues. The CDR3 DNA sequence: TGTGCCAGCAGCTTAGGTGGGATTCTAGACTATGGCTACACCTTC. Its translation is CASSLGGILDYGYTF.

The chain employs TRBV10-1 and TRBJ1-5; D unresolved. The length of the CDR3 is 13 residues. V was pared by 3 bases and J by 3 bases, with 6 bases between. In germline, CDR1 is WNHNN, CDR2 SYGVQD (reference sequence). CDR3 loop: CASSEGINQPQHF. CDR3 in DNA: TGCGCCAGCAGTGAAGGGATCAATCAGCCCCAGCATTTT.

This clone came up once. V and J are TRBV19 and TRBJ2-3, with D perhaps being TRBD1 or TRBD2 (5 bases each). In germline, CDR1 is LNHDA, CDR2 SQIVND (reference sequence). With 6 bases removed from V and 0 bases from J, the gap between germline ends came to 10 bases. CDR3 size: 14 residues. This chain's CDR3 is CASRPGPSTDTQYF. Here the CDR3 DNA reads TGTGCCAGTAGACCGGGACCAAGCACAGATACGCAGTATTTT.

J is TRBJ1-5 and V is TRBV7-8, with unresolved D. This CDR3 contains 13 residues. V was cut by 3 bases and J by 3 bases, with 6 bases left in between. Germline CDR1 is SGHVS and CDR2 is FQNEAQ. The CDR3 sequence is CASSFRPNQPQHF. The DNA for the CDR3 is TGTGCCAGCAGCTTTCGACCCAATCAGCCCCAGCATTTT.

The CDR3 nucleotides are TGTGCCAGCAGTTACTGGGCTGGCAACACCGGGGAGCTGTTTTTT. This translates into CASSYWAGNTGELFF. The rearrangement links TRBV6-5 to TRBJ2-2; D uncertain. CDR3 length equals 15 residues. V gave up 1 base and J gave up 2 bases, with 8 bases separating them. Germline values: CDR1 MNHEY, CDR2 SVGAGI.

The genes are TRBV5-1 and TRBJ1-2, with a weak D call TRBD1 (5 bases). The CDR3 sequence is 15 residues long. Germline values: CDR1 SGHRS, CDR2 YFSETQ. Between the trimmed V and J ends, which lost 2 bases and 6 bases, there was a span of 17 bases. DNA for the CDR3: TGCGCCAGCAGCTTAAGATCCGGGGGTGAGAATGGCTACACCTTC. It codes for CASSLRSGGENGYTF.

The J gene is TRBJ2-2, the V gene TRBV11-3; no reliable D call. The V end was cut by 8 bases, the J end by 0 bases, with 7 bases between. CDR1 and CDR2 (germline): SGHNT, YENEEA. The CDR3 runs 13 residues. The CDR3 here is CASREPNTGELFF. CDR3 in DNA: TGTGCCAGCCGAGAGCCGAACACCGGGGAGCTGTTTTTT.

Comment on this clone: This sample includes further DNA sequences coding for the same CDR3. The gene calls are TRBV5-1 and TRBJ1-2; D call uncertain. V shed 4 bases and J shed 0 bases, with 10 bases lying between them. The germline gives CDR1 SGHRS, CDR2 YFSETQ. This CDR3 has 14 residues. The CDR3 bases are TGCGCCAGCAGCCCGGACGGGGCTAACTATGGCTACACCTTC. Its translation: CASSPDGANYGYTF.

The chain carries TRBV3-1 (or the pseudogene TRBV3-2) and TRBJ2-1; possibly TRBD2 for D (7 bases). V lost 0 bases and J 1 base, leaving 13 bases between the germline ends. CDR3 length equals 17 residues. The V gene's germline CDR1 is LGHDT and CDR2 YNNKEL (reference sequence). The chain's CDR3 is CASSQDVGRGSYNEQFF. DNA of the CDR3: TGTGCCAGCAGCCAAGATGTTGGGAGGGGGTCCTACAATGAGCAGTTCTTC.

V usage is TRBV7-2 and J usage is TRBJ1-4; a possible D gene is TRBD1 (6 bases). Germline assignment: CDR1 SGHTA and CDR2 FQGNSA. The length of the CDR3 is 15 residues. V was shortened by 6 bases and J by 4 bases, with 15 bases between the two germline ends. The CDR3 region has the DNA TGTGCCAGCAGAGGGACACGGGGGAGTAATGAAAAACTGTTTTTT. Protein: CASRGTRGSNEKLFF.

A single count supports this clone. The rearrangement joins TRBV4-3 to TRBJ2-2, with D perhaps given as TRBD1 or TRBD2 (5 bases each). Germline lookup yields CDR1 LGHNA and CDR2 YSLEER. The CDR3 spans 16 residues. The germline V and J ends were trimmed by 0 bases and 0 bases, with 8 bases remaining between them. CDR3 region: CASSQDGTTNTGELFF. CDR3 in DNA: TGCGCCAGCAGCCAAGATGGGACGACGAACACCGGGGAGCTGTTTTTT.

V usage is TRBV7-9 and J usage is TRBJ1-5; D is possibly TRBD1 (5 bases). Germline V lookup: CDR1 SEHNR, CDR2 FQNEAQ (reference sequence). CDR3 length equals 15 residues. V dropped 5 bases and J dropped 2 bases, with 13 bases sitting between them. CDR3 nucleotide sequence: TGTGCCAGCAGCCCTGGGGGGACGGGCAATCAGCCCCAGCATTTT. This encodes CASSPGGTGNQPQHF.

V and J are TRBV9 and TRBJ2-6; D is perhaps TRBD1 or TRBD2 (5 bases each). CDR3 length: 17 residues. Germline lookup yields CDR1 SGDLS and CDR2 YYNGEE. Trimming took 1 base from V and 0 from J, leaving 11 bases between them. The CDR3 protein is CASSVSGRISGANVLTF. Written as DNA, the CDR3 is TGTGCCAGCAGCGTATCGGGACGTATCTCTGGGGCCAACGTCCTGACTTTC.

This clone was recorded once. The chain is built from TRBV10-2 and TRBJ2-3; 8 bases align to TRBD2. This CDR3 is built from 15 residues. V was pared by 4 bases and J by 2 bases, with 5 bases of the junction left unmatched. CDR1 is WSHSY, CDR2 SAAADI, per germline. For the CDR3, the DNA is TGCGCCAGCAGTGGGGTAGCGGGAACCACAGATACGCAGTATTTT. Encoded protein: CASSGVAGTTDTQYF.

The chain links TRBV19 to TRBJ2-7; D remains unclear. V lost 1 base, J lost 2 bases, and 9 bases lay in between. The germline gives CDR1 LNHDA, CDR2 SQIVND (reference sequence). The CDR3 has 14 amino acids. DNA for the CDR3: TGTGCCAGTAGTATAGCTGGCAGACCCTACGAGCAGTACTTC. It encodes CASSIAGRPYEQYF.

The chain links TRBV30 to TRBJ1-1; TRBD1 aligns across 7 bases. V trimming: 2 bases; J trimming: 4 bases; junction bases outside the gene matches: 10. Germline assignment: CDR1 GTSNPN and CDR2 SVGIG (reference sequence). The CDR3 length is 15 residues. CDR3 sequence (DNA): TGTGCCTGGAGTCCTAACAGGGGATGGTCCACTGAAGCTTTCTTT. Its translation is CAWSPNRGWSTEAFF.

Details on this clone: This specimen includes other DNA sequences encoding the same CDR3. The chain joins TRBV30 to TRBJ1-5; the match to TRBD1 covers 8 bases. Looked up from germline, CDR1 is GTSNPN and CDR2 is SVGIG (reference sequence). This CDR3 contains 13 residues. The ends lost 4 bases at V and 7 bases at J; junction bases unmatched: 6. The CDR3 DNA sequence: TGTGCCTGGACAGCAGGGGGCGACCAGCCCCAGCATTTT. This gives the protein CAWTAGGDQPQHF. The whole variable domain, filled in from reference TRBV30 and TRBJ1-5, reads SQTIHQWPATLVQPVGSPLSLECTVEGTSNPNLYWYRQAAGRGLQLLFYSVGIGQISSEVPQNLSASRPQDRQFILSSKKLLLSDSGFYLCAWTAGGDQPQHFGDGTRLSIL.

The V call is TRBV7-9, the J call TRBJ2-1; D is undetermined. This CDR3 spans 16 amino acids. The V and J ends lost 2 bases and 0 bases respectively, with 11 bases between them. Germline CDR1 reads SEHNR; CDR2 reads FQNEAQ (reference sequence). The CDR3 bases are TGTGCCAGCAGCTTACTACGGGCGGACTCCTACAATGAGCAGTTCTTC. It specifies CASSLLRADSYNEQFF.

The count of this clone is one. The rearrangement uses TRBV7-9 and TRBJ2-5, with D perhaps matching TRBD1 (5 bases). With 8 bases removed from V and 2 bases from J, the gap between germline ends came to 12 bases. There are 13 residues in the CDR3. Germline loops: CDR1 SEHNR, CDR2 FQNEAQ (reference sequence). CDR3 region: CASCVSGQETQYF. CDR3 sequence (DNA): TGTGCCAGCTGCGTCTCAGGGCAAGAGACCCAGTACTTC.